The clone carrying this T cell receptor beta chain was picked up a small number of times. The data are from a study of T-cell reconstitution after alpha-beta-depleted transplantation in children. Preparation of the TCRbeta library involved a method that used unique molecular identifiers. TCRdb analysed the PCR reads with MiXCR anew, one entry per CDR3 protein. This table holds approximately 390,000 distinct CDR3 sequences, roughly 10% found once. The CDR3 loop spans 14 amino acids. Trimming took 6 bases from V and 2 from J; bases not matched to a gene: 4. Source: PBMCs from the stem cell graft donor, taken from the stem cell graft. This TCR came from a human donor who donated a stem cell graft to a child with acute myeloid leukemia. The J gene is TRBJ1-1, the V gene TRBV12-3 or TRBV12-4; the match to TRBD1 covers 9 bases. The CDR3 DNA reads as TGTGCCAGCAGCGGGACAGGGAGAAACACTGAAGCTTTCTTT. Its translation: CASSGTGRNTEAFF.